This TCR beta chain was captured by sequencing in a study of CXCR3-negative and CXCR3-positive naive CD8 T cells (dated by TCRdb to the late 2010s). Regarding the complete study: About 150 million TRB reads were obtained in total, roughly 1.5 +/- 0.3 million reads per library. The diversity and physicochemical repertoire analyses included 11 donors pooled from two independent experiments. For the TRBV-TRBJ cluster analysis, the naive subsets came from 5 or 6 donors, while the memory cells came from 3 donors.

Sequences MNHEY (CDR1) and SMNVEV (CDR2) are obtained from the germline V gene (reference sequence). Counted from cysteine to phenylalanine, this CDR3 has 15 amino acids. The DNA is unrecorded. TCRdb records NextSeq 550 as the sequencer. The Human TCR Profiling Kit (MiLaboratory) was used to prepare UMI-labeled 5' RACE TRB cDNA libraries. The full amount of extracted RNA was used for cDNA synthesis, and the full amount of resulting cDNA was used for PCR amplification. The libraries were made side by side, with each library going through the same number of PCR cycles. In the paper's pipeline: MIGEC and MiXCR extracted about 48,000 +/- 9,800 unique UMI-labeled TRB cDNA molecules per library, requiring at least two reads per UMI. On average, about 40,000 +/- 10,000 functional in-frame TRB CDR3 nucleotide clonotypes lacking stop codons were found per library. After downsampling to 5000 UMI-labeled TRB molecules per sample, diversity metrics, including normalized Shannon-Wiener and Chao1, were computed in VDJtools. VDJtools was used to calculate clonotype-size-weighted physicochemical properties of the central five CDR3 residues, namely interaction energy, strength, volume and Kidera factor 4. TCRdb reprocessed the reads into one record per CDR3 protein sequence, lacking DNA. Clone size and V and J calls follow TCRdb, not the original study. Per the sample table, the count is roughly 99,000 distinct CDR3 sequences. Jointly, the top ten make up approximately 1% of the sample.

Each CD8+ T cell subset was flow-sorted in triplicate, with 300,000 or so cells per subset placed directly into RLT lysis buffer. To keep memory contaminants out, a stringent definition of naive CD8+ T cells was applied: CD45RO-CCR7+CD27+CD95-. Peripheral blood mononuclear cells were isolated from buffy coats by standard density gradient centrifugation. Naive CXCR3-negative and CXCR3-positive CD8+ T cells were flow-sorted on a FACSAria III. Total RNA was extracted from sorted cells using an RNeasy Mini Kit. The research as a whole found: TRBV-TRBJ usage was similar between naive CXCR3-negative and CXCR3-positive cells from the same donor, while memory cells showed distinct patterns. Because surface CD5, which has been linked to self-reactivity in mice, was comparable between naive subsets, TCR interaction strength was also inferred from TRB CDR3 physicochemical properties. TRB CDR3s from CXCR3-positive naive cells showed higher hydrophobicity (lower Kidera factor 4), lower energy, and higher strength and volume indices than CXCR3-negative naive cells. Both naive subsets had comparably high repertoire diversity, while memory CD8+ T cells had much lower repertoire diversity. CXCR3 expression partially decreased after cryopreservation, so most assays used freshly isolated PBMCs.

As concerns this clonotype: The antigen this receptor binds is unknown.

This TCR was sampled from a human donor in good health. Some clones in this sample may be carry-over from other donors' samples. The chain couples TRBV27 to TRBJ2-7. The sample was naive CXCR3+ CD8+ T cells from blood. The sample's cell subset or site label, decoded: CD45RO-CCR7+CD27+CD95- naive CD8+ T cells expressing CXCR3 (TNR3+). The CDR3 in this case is CASSLGNAIPYEQYF.